The sample holds a few counts of the clone carrying this TCR beta chain. What it binds is unknown. The CDR3 totals 14 residues. Germline loops: CDR1 MNHNS, CDR2 SASEGT. V lost 6 bases to trimming and J lost 3 bases, with 11 bases between them. TCRdb called the 5' RACE reads again in MiXCR, with one record for every CDR3 protein. The table has fewer than 250,000 distinct CDR3 sequences, approximately 7% seen once; the top ten hold roughly 3.9%. This record belongs to a study of identical twins. Whole-study findings and limits: A partial confounding effect on zero-insertion analyses could come from invariant MAIT and iNKT cells. Cord blood's abundant beta clonotypes had fewer insertions, unlike memory repertoires.

The sample also formed part of further work on yellow fever vaccine responses in identical twins.

Sample: memory (CD45RO+) T cells sorted from blood. This clonotype was sampled from a woman younger than 35 in good health. The V call is TRBV6-1, the J call TRBJ1-4; D gene ambiguous. The CDR3 DNA follows: TGTGCCAGCAGCGACGCGCTAGCTAATGAAAAACTGTTTTTT. It translates to CASSDALANEKLFF.